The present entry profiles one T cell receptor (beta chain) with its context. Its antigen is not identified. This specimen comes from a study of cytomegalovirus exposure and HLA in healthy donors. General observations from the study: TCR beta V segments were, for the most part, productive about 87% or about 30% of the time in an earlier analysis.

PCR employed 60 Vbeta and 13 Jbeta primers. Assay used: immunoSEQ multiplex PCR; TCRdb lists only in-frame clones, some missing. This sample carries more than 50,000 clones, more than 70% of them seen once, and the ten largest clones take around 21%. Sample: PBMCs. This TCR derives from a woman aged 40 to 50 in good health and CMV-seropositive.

The CDR3 DNA sequence: TGTGCCAGCAGTTACTCGGCCAGCTCCTACGAGCAGTACTTC. It specifies CASSYSASSYEQYF. V usage is TRBV6-5 and J usage is TRBJ2-7, with unresolved D. The CDR3 sequence is 14 residues long. Trimming pared 0 bases from V and 0 bases from J, leaving 6 bases between. CDR1 is MNHEY, CDR2 SVGAGI, per germline.